Listed below are T cell receptor beta chains from one sample, sequenced in a study of T-cell memory formation after mild COVID-19. In TCRdb, the 5' RACE reads were re-called with MiXCR into one record per CDR3 protein. The data contain hundreds of thousands of distinct CDR3 sequences, about an eighth of them singletons. The sequencing sample was made of PBMCs or a T cell subset sorted from them (not recorded which). The receptor source for this set is a man aged 18-30 years who had mild COVID-19 (a few samples of this study predate the infection). Cell type and time point are not known. The CDR3 runs from the conserved cysteine through the conserved F or W. Fields, in order: V gene, J gene, D gene, clone size, CDR3 protein, CDR3 DNA. D genes are given only for firm matches. The size entry is marked missing in some rows and otherwise reads once, few, many or a size class.

V gene: TRBV11-2
J gene: TRBJ2-2
D gene: TRBD1
clone size: NA
CDR3 protein: CASSPGTGPHSELFF
CDR3 DNA: TGTGCCAGCAGCCCAGGGACAGGCCCGCACAGCGAGCTGTTTTTT

V gene: TRBV2
J gene: TRBJ2-7
D gene: NA
clone size: many
CDR3 protein: CASSEWFSSYEQYF
CDR3 DNA: TGTGCCAGCAGTGAATGGTTTTCTTCCTACGAGCAGTACTTC

V gene: TRBV4-3
J gene: TRBJ2-7
D gene: NA
clone size: many
CDR3 protein: CASSPQGGSGEQYF
CDR3 DNA: TGCGCCAGCAGCCCGCAGGGGGGGTCTGGCGAGCAGTACTTC

V gene: TRBV7-9
J gene: TRBJ2-3
D gene: TRBD2
clone size: few
CDR3 protein: CASSLLSGTRGGDTQYF
CDR3 DNA: TGTGCCAGCAGCTTACTATCCGGGACCCGCGGGGGAGATACGCAGTATTTT

V gene: TRBV7-2
J gene: TRBJ2-7
D gene: TRBD2
clone size: NA
CDR3 protein: CASSPAGGGLYEQYF
CDR3 DNA: TGTGCCAGCAGCCCCGCGGGAGGGGGGCTTTACGAGCAGTACTTC

V gene: TRBV29-1
J gene: TRBJ1-4
D gene: TRBD1
clone size: NA
CDR3 protein: CSVARTGTIGEKLFF
CDR3 DNA: TGCAGCGTCGCCCGGACAGGGACGATTGGTGAAAAACTGTTTTTT

V gene: TRBV4-3
J gene: TRBJ1-4
D gene: TRBD1
clone size: many
CDR3 protein: CASSQGQGIEKLFF
CDR3 DNA: TGCGCCAGCAGCCAGGGACAGGGGATAGAAAAACTGTTTTTT

V gene: TRBV24-1
J gene: TRBJ2-1
D gene: NA
clone size: few
CDR3 protein: CATRGPSSYNEQFF
CDR3 DNA: TGTGCCACCAGGGGACCGAGCTCCTACAATGAGCAGTTCTTC

V gene: TRBV20-1
J gene: TRBJ2-1
D gene: TRBD1
clone size: NA
CDR3 protein: CSARRKTGGVLNEQFF
CDR3 DNA: TGCAGTGCTAGAAGGAAAACAGGGGGCGTTCTGAATGAGCAGTTCTTC

V gene: TRBV30
J gene: TRBJ1-1
D gene: NA
clone size: few
CDR3 protein: CAWGSWLNTEAFF
CDR3 DNA: TGTGCCTGGGGGTCTTGGCTTAACACTGAAGCTTTCTTT

V gene: TRBV15
J gene: TRBJ2-1
D gene: NA
clone size: few
CDR3 protein: CATSRPRTRQSSYNEQFF
CDR3 DNA: TGTGCCACCAGCAGACCAAGGACGCGCCAAAGCTCCTACAATGAGCAGTTCTTC

V gene: TRBV20-1
J gene: TRBJ2-1
D gene: TRBD2
clone size: many
CDR3 protein: CSARDSAGAYNEQFF
CDR3 DNA: TGCAGTGCTAGAGATTCGGCGGGAGCCTACAATGAGCAGTTCTTC

V gene: TRBV9
J gene: TRBJ2-3
D gene: TRBD1
clone size: NA
CDR3 protein: CASSGQTGDTDTQYF
CDR3 DNA: TGTGCCAGCAGCGGTCAGACAGGGGACACAGATACGCAGTATTTT

V gene: TRBV6-6
J gene: TRBJ2-5
D gene: NA
clone size: few
CDR3 protein: CASSYVGQTQYF
CDR3 DNA: TGTGCCAGCAGTTACGTGGGGCAGACCCAGTACTTC

V gene: TRBV24-1
J gene: TRBJ2-5
D gene: TRBD1
clone size: few
CDR3 protein: CATSDSTGAVETQYF
CDR3 DNA: TGTGCCACCAGTGATTCCACAGGGGCTGTGGAGACCCAGTACTTC

V gene: TRBV7-2
J gene: TRBJ1-1
D gene: TRBD1
clone size: many
CDR3 protein: CASSLGTGRRKAFF
CDR3 DNA: TGTGCCAGCAGCTTAGGGACAGGGAGGAGGAAAGCTTTCTTT

V gene: TRBV7-6
J gene: TRBJ2-1
D gene: NA
clone size: NA
CDR3 protein: CASSLDGKNEQFF
CDR3 DNA: TGTGCCAGCAGCTTAGACGGAAAAAATGAGCAGTTCTTC

V gene: TRBV6-6
J gene: TRBJ1-2
D gene: NA
clone size: NA
CDR3 protein: CASSYSAGAVYGYTF
CDR3 DNA: TGTGCCAGCAGTTACTCAGCGGGGGCCGTCTATGGCTACACCTTC

V gene: TRBV3-1
J gene: TRBJ2-3
D gene: NA
clone size: few
CDR3 protein: CASSQDQWGPTDTQYF
CDR3 DNA: TGTGCCAGCAGCCAAGATCAGTGGGGGCCCACAGATACGCAGTATTTT

V gene: TRBV24-1
J gene: TRBJ2-5
D gene: NA
clone size: few
CDR3 protein: CATSEAAVETQYF
CDR3 DNA: TGTGCCACCAGTGAGGCAGCGGTAGAGACCCAGTACTTC

V gene: TRBV5-1
J gene: TRBJ1-4
D gene: TRBD1
clone size: few
CDR3 protein: CASSSGSRTGRVGEKLFF
CDR3 DNA: TGCGCCAGCAGCTCCGGTAGCCGGACAGGGAGAGTCGGCGAAAAACTGTTTTTT

V gene: TRBV7-2
J gene: TRBJ1-2
D gene: NA
clone size: NA
CDR3 protein: CASSLESYGYTF
CDR3 DNA: TGTGCCAGCAGCTTAGAGAGCTATGGCTACACCTTC

V gene: TRBV29-1
J gene: TRBJ1-4
D gene: NA
clone size: NA
CDR3 protein: CSVEDHGEKLFF
CDR3 DNA: TGCAGCGTTGAAGATCACGGGGAAAAACTGTTTTTT

V gene: TRBV20-1
J gene: TRBJ2-7
D gene: TRBD2
clone size: few
CDR3 protein: CSARGGLAKSYEQYF
CDR3 DNA: TGCAGTGCTAGAGGGGGACTAGCGAAATCCTACGAGCAGTACTTC

V gene: TRBV6-5
J gene: TRBJ2-1
D gene: TRBD2
clone size: few
CDR3 protein: CASKRDSYNEQFF
CDR3 DNA: TGTGCCAGCAAGCGGGACTCCTACAATGAGCAGTTCTTC

V gene: TRBV15
J gene: TRBJ2-7
D gene: NA
clone size: many
CDR3 protein: CATSTGGEGLSEQYF
CDR3 DNA: TGTGCCACCAGCACGGGCGGGGAAGGGCTAAGCGAGCAGTACTTC

V gene: TRBV6-5
J gene: TRBJ1-2
D gene: NA
clone size: few
CDR3 protein: CASSSTPSTLNYGYTF
CDR3 DNA: TGTGCCAGCAGTTCAACTCCTTCGACACTTAACTATGGCTACACCTTC

V gene: TRBV6-6
J gene: TRBJ2-7
D gene: NA
clone size: few
CDR3 protein: CATTGAYEQYF
CDR3 DNA: TGTGCCACAACCGGGGCCTACGAGCAGTACTTC

V gene: TRBV6-2/TRBV6-3
J gene: TRBJ2-7
D gene: NA
clone size: many
CDR3 protein: CASNLDSPYEQYF
CDR3 DNA: TGTGCCAGCAACTTGGACAGCCCCTACGAGCAGTACTTC

V gene: TRBV5-1
J gene: TRBJ2-1
D gene: NA
clone size: many
CDR3 protein: CASSLAPGGEQFF
CDR3 DNA: TGCGCCAGCAGCTTGGCCCCCGGGGGTGAGCAGTTCTTC

V gene: TRBV4-2
J gene: TRBJ2-7
D gene: NA
clone size: few
CDR3 protein: CASSQAPSGNEQYF
CDR3 DNA: TGTGCCAGCAGCCAAGCCCCCTCGGGTAACGAGCAGTACTTC

V gene: TRBV12-3/TRBV12-4
J gene: TRBJ2-2
D gene: NA
clone size: many
CDR3 protein: CASSFFAGELFF
CDR3 DNA: TGTGCCAGCAGTTTTTTTGCCGGGGAGCTGTTTTTT

V gene: TRBV9
J gene: TRBJ1-2
D gene: NA
clone size: NA
CDR3 protein: CASSVFAGDGYGYTF
CDR3 DNA: TGTGCCAGCAGCGTCTTTGCAGGGGATGGCTATGGCTACACCTTC

V gene: TRBV7-2
J gene: TRBJ1-2
D gene: TRBD1
clone size: NA
CDR3 protein: CASSLTGLGYTF
CDR3 DNA: TGTGCCAGCAGCTTGACAGGGCTTGGCTACACCTTC

V gene: TRBV29-1
J gene: TRBJ2-5
D gene: NA
clone size: NA
CDR3 protein: CSVDYSEETQYF
CDR3 DNA: TGCAGCGTTGATTATTCGGAAGAGACCCAGTACTTC

V gene: TRBV29-1
J gene: TRBJ2-1
D gene: NA
clone size: NA
CDR3 protein: CSAVGAPYNEQFF
CDR3 DNA: TGCAGCGCTGTAGGTGCCCCCTACAATGAGCAGTTCTTC

V gene: TRBV2
J gene: TRBJ2-3
D gene: TRBD2
clone size: few
CDR3 protein: CAFDLAGGDTQYF
CDR3 DNA: TGTGCCTTCGACCTAGCGGGGGGAGATACGCAGTATTTT

V gene: TRBV6-6
J gene: TRBJ1-2
D gene: NA
clone size: NA
CDR3 protein: CASSVHGGYTF
CDR3 DNA: TGTGCCAGCAGCGTCCACGGGGGCTACACCTTC

V gene: TRBV20-1
J gene: TRBJ2-5
D gene: TRBD1
clone size: few
CDR3 protein: CSAPDRGQDGETQYF
CDR3 DNA: TGCAGTGCTCCGGACAGGGGGCAGGACGGAGAGACCCAGTACTTC

V gene: TRBV25-1
J gene: TRBJ1-2
D gene: NA
clone size: NA
CDR3 protein: CASSFPGRDTGYTF
CDR3 DNA: TGTGCCAGCAGTTTCCCCGGTAGGGATACTGGCTACACCTTC

V gene: TRBV6-2/TRBV6-3
J gene: TRBJ1-1
D gene: NA
clone size: NA
CDR3 protein: CASTPNFNTEAFF
CDR3 DNA: TGTGCCAGCACCCCGAACTTTAACACTGAAGCTTTCTTT

V gene: TRBV7-9
J gene: TRBJ2-5
D gene: TRBD1
clone size: few
CDR3 protein: CASSPKTGRETQYF
CDR3 DNA: TGTGCCAGCAGCCCCAAGACAGGGAGAGAGACCCAGTACTTC

V gene: TRBV12-3/TRBV12-4
J gene: TRBJ2-6
D gene: NA
clone size: NA
CDR3 protein: CASSFVGTGANVLTF
CDR3 DNA: TGTGCCAGCAGTTTTGTGGGTACTGGGGCCAACGTCCTGACTTTC

V gene: TRBV7-3
J gene: TRBJ1-1
D gene: NA
clone size: NA
CDR3 protein: CASSPLTRTSEQPEAFF
CDR3 DNA: TGTGCCAGCAGCCCTCTAACCCGGACATCGGAGCAACCTGAAGCTTTCTTT

V gene: TRBV27
J gene: TRBJ2-7
D gene: TRBD2
clone size: NA
CDR3 protein: CASSLLLAGGRHEQYF
CDR3 DNA: TGTGCCAGCAGTTTACTTCTAGCGGGGGGGCGCCACGAGCAGTACTTC

V gene: TRBV6-5
J gene: TRBJ1-2
D gene: NA
clone size: few
CDR3 protein: CASSYSGGPYGYTF
CDR3 DNA: TGTGCCAGCAGTTACTCAGGCGGGCCCTATGGCTACACCTTC

V gene: TRBV12-3/TRBV12-4
J gene: TRBJ1-1
D gene: NA
clone size: many
CDR3 protein: CASRPTDTEAFF
CDR3 DNA: TGTGCCAGCAGACCTACAGATACTGAAGCTTTCTTT

V gene: TRBV14
J gene: TRBJ1-2
D gene: NA
clone size: NA
CDR3 protein: CASSRGPSGYTF
CDR3 DNA: TGTGCCAGCAGCCGAGGACCCTCTGGCTACACCTTC

V gene: TRBV30
J gene: TRBJ2-7
D gene: TRBD2
clone size: NA
CDR3 protein: CAWSVTSGGAYEQYF
CDR3 DNA: TGTGCCTGGAGTGTAACTAGCGGGGGGGCCTACGAGCAGTACTTC

V gene: TRBV7-6
J gene: TRBJ2-7
D gene: TRBD2
clone size: NA
CDR3 protein: CASSSGGGSSYEQYF
CDR3 DNA: TGTGCCAGCAGCTCAGGCGGGGGAAGCTCCTACGAGCAGTACTTC

V gene: TRBV19
J gene: TRBJ1-1
D gene: NA
clone size: few
CDR3 protein: CASTIVREDTEAFF
CDR3 DNA: TGTGCCAGTACCATTGTCAGGGAGGACACTGAAGCTTTCTTT

V gene: TRBV7-9
J gene: TRBJ2-1
D gene: TRBD2
clone size: NA
CDR3 protein: CASSPTSGEAPSYNEQFF
CDR3 DNA: TGTGCCAGCAGCCCTACTAGCGGGGAAGCCCCCTCCTACAATGAGCAGTTCTTC